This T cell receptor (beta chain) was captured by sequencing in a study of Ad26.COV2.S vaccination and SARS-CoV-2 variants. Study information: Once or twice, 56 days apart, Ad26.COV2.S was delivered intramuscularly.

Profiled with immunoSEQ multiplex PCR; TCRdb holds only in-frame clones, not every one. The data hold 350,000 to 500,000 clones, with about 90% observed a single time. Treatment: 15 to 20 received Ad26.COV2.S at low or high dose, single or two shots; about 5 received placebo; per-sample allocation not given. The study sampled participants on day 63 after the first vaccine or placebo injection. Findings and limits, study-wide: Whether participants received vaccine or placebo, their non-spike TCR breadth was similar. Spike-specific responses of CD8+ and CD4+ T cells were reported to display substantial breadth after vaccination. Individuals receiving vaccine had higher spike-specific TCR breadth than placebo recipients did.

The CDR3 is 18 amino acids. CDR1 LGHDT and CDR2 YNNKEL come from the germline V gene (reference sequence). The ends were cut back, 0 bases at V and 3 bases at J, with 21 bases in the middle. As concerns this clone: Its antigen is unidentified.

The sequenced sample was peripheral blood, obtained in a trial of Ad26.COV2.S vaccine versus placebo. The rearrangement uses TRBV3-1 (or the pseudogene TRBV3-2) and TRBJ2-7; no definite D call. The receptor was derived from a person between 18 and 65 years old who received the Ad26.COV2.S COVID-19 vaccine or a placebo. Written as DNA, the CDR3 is TGTGCCAGCAGCCAAGAAACGCGTGCCAGGCTCGTGGTCTACGAGCAGTACTTC. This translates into CASSQETRARLVVYEQYF.